Listed below are T cell receptor beta chains from one sample, sequenced in a study of tumor-infiltrating lymphocytes in primary liver carcinoma. TCRdb re-analysed the multiplex PCR reads in MiXCR, keeping a single row per CDR3 protein. The sample yields 95,000 to 150,000 distinct CDR3 sequences, 55% to 65% seen once. Sequencing used liver tumor tissue from sampling region 1. These receptor sequences come from a woman aged 55-69 years with primary liver carcinoma and hepatitis B virus infection. Each CDR3 is given with its conserved first and last residue. The order of the fields is D gene, clone size, J gene, CDR3 length, V gene, CDR3 protein, CDR3 DNA. The D gene is left open where the match is weak. Some rows mark clone size as missing; the rest say once, few, many or name a class of expanded clone.

TRBD2,-,TRBJ2-1,15,TRBV11-2,CASSIRTSGYNEQFF,TGTGCCAGCAGCATAAGAACTAGCGGATACAATGAGCAATTCTTC
-,few,TRBJ2-1,13,TRBV28,CASSLLTPPEQFF,TGTGCCAGCAGTTTACTTACCCCCCCTGAGCAGTTCTTC
-,-,TRBJ1-3,12,TRBV6-6,CVSSRTETAIYF,TGTGTCAGCAGCCGTACAGAGACGGCCATATATTTT
-,-,TRBJ2-6,14,TRBV11-3,CASWRNSGANVLTF,TGTGCCAGCTGGAGGAACTCCGGGGCCAACGTCCTGACTTTC
-,-,TRBJ2-1,12,TRBV11-1,CASNRENNGHFF,TGTGCCAGCAACAGGGAGAACAATGGGCACTTCTTC
-,-,TRBJ2-1,16,TRBV7-9,CASSLGAEPPYNEQFF,TGTGCCAGCAGCTTAGGGGCGGAGCCCCCCTACAATGAGCAGTTCTTC
-,many,TRBJ1-6,17,TRBV28,CASSLGSRFGGNSPLHF,TGTGCCAGCAGTTTGGGGTCGAGGTTTGGGGGAAATTCACCCCTCCACTTT
-,-,TRBJ2-2,17,TRBV5-6,CASSRRDSHLRRGKLFF,TGTGCCAGCAGCCGACGGGACTCCCATCTGCGAAGAGGGAAGCTGTTTTTT
TRBD1,-,TRBJ2-5,13,TRBV12-3/TRBV12-4,CDSRPGQRETRYF,TGTGACAGCAGACCGGGACAGCGAGAGACCCGGTACTTC
TRBD2,-,TRBJ2-3,17,TRBV28,CASSLQGLAGAAYTQYF,TGTGCCAGCAGTCTCCAGGGACTAGCGGGAGCCGCATATACGCAGTATTTT
-,-,TRBJ2-7,15,TRBV11-1,CASSPRTAGLRDRYF,TGTGCCAGTAGCCCTCGGACAGCAGGGCTACGCGACCGGTACTTC
-,once,TRBJ2-7,15,TRBV11-1,CACSPRAAGLREQYF,TGTGCTTGCAGCCCTCGGGCAGCAGGACTACGCGAGCAGTACTTC
-,many,TRBJ2-7,13,TRBV12-3/TRBV12-4,CASSSTSSYEQYF,TGTGCCAGCAGTTCGACTAGCTCCTACGAGCAGTACTTC
-,-,TRBJ1-1,13,TRBV18,CANSPGLNTEAFF,TGTGCCAACTCACCAGGACTAAACACTGAAGCTTTCTTT
-,-,TRBJ1-1,13,TRBV14,CASSLRRNTEAFF,TGTGCCAGCAGCCTACGGAGGAACACTGAAGCTTTCTTT
-,many,TRBJ2-3,15,TRBV29-1,CSVEVGGISTDTQYF,TGCAGCGTTGAAGTCGGTGGGATTAGCACAGATACGCAGTATTTT
-,-,TRBJ2-5,14,TRBV7-8,CASSLAQGQETQYF,TGTGCCAGCAGCTTAGCGCAAGGCCAAGAGACCCAGTACTTC
-,many,TRBJ1-5,15,TRBV5-6,CASSTIQGTNQPQHF,TGTGCCAGCAGCACTATACAGGGCACCAATCAGCCCCAGCATTTT
-,few,TRBJ2-1,15,TRBV5-1,CASSLAASTYNEQFF,TGCGCCAGCAGCTTGGCGGCTAGCACCTACAATGAGCAGTTCTTC
-,-,TRBJ2-7,11,TRBV4-1,CASSQSYEQYF,TGTGCCAGCAGCCAAAGCTACGAGCAGTACTTC
-,many,TRBJ2-7,13,TRBV29-1,CSVGPRGAYEQYF,TGCAGCGTTGGACCCAGGGGCGCCTACGAGCAGTACTTC
TRBD1,many,TRBJ2-7,13,TRBV29-1,CSARTGALGEQYF,TGCAGCGCCCGGACAGGGGCACTAGGCGAGCAGTACTTC
-,few,TRBJ2-5,12,TRBV7-9,CASTRDAGTQYF,TGTGCCAGCACCCGGGATGCAGGGACCCAGTACTTC
TRBD1,-,TRBJ1-2,15,TRBV4-1,CASSQAAGGGYGYSF,TGCGCCAGCAGCCAAGCTGCAGGGGGAGGGTATGGCTACTCCTTC
TRBD1,-,TRBJ1-6,15,TRBV30,CAWSTRQGSNSPLHF,TGTGCCTGGAGTACCAGACAGGGCTCTAATTCACCCCTCCACTTT
-,-,TRBJ1-1,12,TRBV7-8,CASSLARAEAFF,TGTGCCAGCAGCTTAGCGCGGGCTGAAGCTTTCTTT
-,-,TRBJ1-1,14,TRBV7-9,CASSLASGKLEAFF,TGTGCCAGCAGCTTAGCATCAGGGAAACTTGAAGCTTTCTTT
TRBD2,many,TRBJ2-1,15,TRBV4-1,CASSPGLAGGNEQFF,TGCGCCAGCAGCCCGGGACTAGCGGGAGGGAATGAGCAGTTCTTC
-,medium-sized,TRBJ2-3,15,TRBV11-3,CASSQGKGTTDTQYF,TGTGCCAGCAGCCAGGGGAAGGGGACCACAGATACGCAGTATTTT
TRBD1,many,TRBJ2-6,14,TRBV30,CAWGTGSGANVLTF,TGTGCCTGGGGGACAGGCTCTGGGGCCAACGTCCTGACTTTC
-,-,TRBJ2-3,14,TRBV11-2,CANSLEPSADTQYF,TGTGCCAACAGCCTAGAACCAAGTGCAGATACGCAGTATTTT
-,-,TRBJ1-5,16,TRBV5-8,CASSLVSGDGNQPQHF,TGTGCCAGCAGCTTGGTCTCGGGGGATGGCAATCAGCCCCAGCATTTT
-,many,TRBJ2-1,15,TRBV7-9,CASSIRVAGYSEQFF,TGTGCCAGCAGCATTAGGGTTGCGGGATACAGTGAGCAGTTCTTC
-,many,TRBJ2-4,14,TRBV4-1,CASSQEMAGNIQYF,TGCGCCAGCAGCCAAGAGATGGCAGGCAACATTCAGTACTTC
-,-,TRBJ2-3,17,TRBV28,CASSPFGNSRGTDTQYF,TGTGCCAGCAGTCCATTTGGGAATAGCAGAGGTACAGATACGCAGTATTTT